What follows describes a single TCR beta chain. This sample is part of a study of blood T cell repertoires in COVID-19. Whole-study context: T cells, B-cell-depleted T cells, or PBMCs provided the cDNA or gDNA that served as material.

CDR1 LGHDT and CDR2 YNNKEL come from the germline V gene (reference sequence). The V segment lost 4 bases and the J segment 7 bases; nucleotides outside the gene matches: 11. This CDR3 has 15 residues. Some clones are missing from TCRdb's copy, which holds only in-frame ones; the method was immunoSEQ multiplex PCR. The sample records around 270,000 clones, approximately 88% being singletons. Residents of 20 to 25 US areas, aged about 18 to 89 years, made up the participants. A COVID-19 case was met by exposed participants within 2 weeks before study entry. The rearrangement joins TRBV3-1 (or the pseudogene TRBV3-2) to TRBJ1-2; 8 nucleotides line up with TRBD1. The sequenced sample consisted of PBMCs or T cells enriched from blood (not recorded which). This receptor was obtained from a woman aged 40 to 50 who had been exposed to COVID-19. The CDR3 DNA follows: TGTGCCAGCAGCCTTTCCTTACAGGGGGGGGTTGGCTACACCTTC. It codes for CASSLSLQGGVGYTF.